This T cell receptor beta chain was recovered during a study of shared T cell receptors in the human thymus (dated by TCRdb to the early 2020s). With regard to the full study: The study examined how self-reactive, shared T-cell receptor alpha chains are generated in the human thymus.

Libraries were prepared through the immunoSEQ multiplex PCR assay. As stored in TCRdb, this immuneACCESS dataset retains in-frame rearrangements with V and J assigned. A fraction of the clones does not appear; measured against another copy, unresolved V genes explain less than half of the discrepancy, and the remainder lacks a known reason. For this sample the table gives over 450,000 clones, of which about 80% were detected only once. The top ten clonotypes cover approximately 0.013% of the sample. V and J are trimmed by 2 bases and 8 bases, and the gene matches miss 12 bases of the junction. The cysteine opens and the phenylalanine closes a CDR3 of 17 amino acids. The only DNA kept is the CDR3, 51 bases in frame from the first base. Based on the germline V gene, the CDR1 and CDR2 sequences are MGHRA and YSYEKL. On this clone: The antigen it binds to is not known. Base qualities were left out, and no much larger clone turns up one base away.

These same data were also listed under a study on human thymus T cells. The second study reports: In Finland, the donors were immunologically healthy infants who were having open corrective cardiac surgery for congenital heart defects. Thymus tissue was collected as surgical resects that were removed during corrective cardiac surgery. Both the thymic and the peripheral blood repertoires appeared to show biased V and J gene segment usage. The related research found that thymic TCR repertoires overlapped highly between unrelated individuals. The study characterized TCR alpha and beta repertoires from under ten infant thymus samples and a few related peripheral blood samples. The cohort included several male and a couple of female infants, with donor ages spanning 7 to 244 days. Thymocytes were mechanically released from the tissue and were stored as pellets of about 9.5-31 million cells at -70 degrees C. Genomic DNA was extracted from frozen cell pellets with a QIAsymphony instrument. Using the immunoSEQ multiplex PCR assay, the TCRB and TCRAD loci were amplified from a standardized quantity of quality-controlled genomic DNA. The V(D)J region was spanned by amplicons of a length sufficient to cover the CDR3 and to identify V and J genes. Amplicon sequencing was performed on an Illumina platform through the commercial immunoSEQ service. Primer bias and sequencing errors were corrected as previously described, and TCRAD and TCRB definitions were based on the IMGT database. The repertoires were analysed using immunoSEQ Analyzer 3.0 and VDJTools for basic statistics, V/J segment usage, diversity estimates, rarefaction and pairwise overlap. Diversity was estimated using the Chao1, ChaoE, Efron-Thisted, Shannon and inverse Simpson indices, and was also estimated on datasets down-sampled to the size of the smallest sample. Repertoire overlap was assessed by strict matching of CDR3 nucleotide sequence, V gene and J gene, and clustering was done by Jaccard-based multidimensional scaling. On average, thymus samples yielded around 810,000 unique TCRB clonotypes, whereas blood samples yielded some 80,000.

The rearranged chain carries TRBV4-1 and TRBJ2-2; 9 central nucleotides agree with TRBD2. Sequenced sample: thymocytes. This sequence originates from a boy younger than two with a congenital heart defect. Donor details come from another sample of the same person, matched by shared clones. The nucleotides are TGCGCCAGCAGCCAAACACTAGCGGGCCACGCCACGGGGGAGCTGTTTTTT. The resulting protein is CASSQTLAGHATGELFF.